This entry lists 12 T cell receptor beta chains sequenced from one sample in a study of technical replicates of blood from several donors. The assay was immunoSEQ multiplex PCR, and TCRdb's table has in-frame clones only and misses some. The sample has roughly 59,000 clones; about 90% are singletons. Sequenced input: PBMCs. The receptors here all came from a human donor in good health. Some clones in this sample may be carry-over from other donors' samples.

This sequence joins TRBV7-9 and TRBJ1-2; no definite D call. The CDR3 runs 16 residues. V dropped 4 bases and J dropped 0 bases, with 15 bases sitting between them. Germline-derived CDR1 and CDR2 are SEHNR and FQNEAQ (reference sequence). This CDR3 is CASSSGGGRTNYGYTF. The CDR3 coding sequence is TGTGCCAGCAGCTCCGGTGGAGGCAGGACTAACTATGGCTACACCTTC. Complete variable domain (other parts from reference TRBV7-9 and TRBJ1-2): DTGVSQNPRHKITKRGQNVTFRCDPISEHNRLYWYRQTLGQGPEFLTYFQNEAQLEKSRLLSDRFSAERPKGSFSTLEIQRTEQGDSAMYLCASSSGGGRTNYGYTFGSGTRLTVV.

The chain joins TRBV10-3 to TRBJ1-1; no definite D call. The V gene's germline CDR1 is ENHRY and CDR2 SYGVKD. This CDR3 contains 14 residues. The V end lost 7 bases, the J end lost 4 bases, and 16 bases lay between the germline ends. The CDR3 nucleotides are TGTGCCATCAACCGGGGAGGAATGGGCACTGAAGCTTTCTTT. Translating gives CAINRGGMGTEAFF.

This chain links TRBV19 with TRBJ1-1; the match to TRBD1 covers 10 bases. V was pared by 6 bases and J by 4 bases, with 2 bases of the junction left unmatched. This CDR3 comprises 13 residues. Germline V gene lookup returns CDR1 LNHDA and CDR2 SQIVND (reference sequence). For the CDR3, the DNA is TGTGCCAGTAGGGGGGACAGGGGCACTGAAGCTTTCTTT. It codes for CASRGDRGTEAFF. Full variable domain (outside the CDR3, taken from reference TRBV19 and TRBJ1-1): DGGITQSPKYLFRKEGQNVTLSCEQNLNHDAMYWYRQDPGQGLRLIYYSQIVNDFQKGDIAEGYSVSREKKESFPLTVTSAQKNPTAFYLCASRGDRGTEAFFGQGTRLTVV.

J is TRBJ2-3 and V is TRBV7-2, with 7 bases lining up with TRBD2. The CDR3 is made up of 18 amino acids. Germline V lookup: CDR1 SGHTA, CDR2 FQGNSA. J lost 2 bases, V lost 5 bases, and 16 bases had no gene match. CDR3 sequence: CASSPGRILRETTDTQYF. The CDR3 DNA is TGTGCCAGCAGCCCCGGACGGATTTTGCGGGAGACCACAGATACGCAGTATTTT.

CDR3 DNA sequence: TGTGCCAGCAGCCAGGGGGCGGGAGGGCCGAAAAACATTCAGTACTTC. Translating it yields CASSQGAGGPKNIQYF. This chain uses TRBV11-3 with TRBJ2-4, with D maybe TRBD2 (9 bases). The V end lost 5 bases, the J end lost 4 bases, and 18 bases lay between the germline ends. CDR1 is SGHNT, CDR2 YENEEA, per germline. This CDR3 has 16 residues.

Only one count was recorded for this clone. The chain employs TRBV20-1 and TRBJ2-3, with unresolved D. This CDR3 is 11 amino acids long. Trimming took 5 bases from V and 0 from J, leaving 3 bases between them. The germline gives CDR1 DFQATT, CDR2 SNEGSKA (reference sequence). The CDR3 DNA sequence: TGCAGTGCTTATAGCACAGATACGCAGTATTTT. Protein: CSAYSTDTQYF.

The rearrangement joins TRBV6-5 to TRBJ2-7, with 12 bases fitting TRBD2. The CDR3 is 15 residues long. Trimming cost V 4 bases and J 2 bases; bases outside gene matches: 3. Germline loops: CDR1 MNHEY, CDR2 SVGAGI. The CDR3 bases are TGTGCCAGCAGTTTTTCTAGCGGGGGGGCCTACGAGCAGTACTTC. Protein product: CASSFSSGGAYEQYF.

This clone has just a few counts. J is TRBJ1-3 and V is TRBV7-2, with 8 bases that match TRBD1. This CDR3 region has 13 residues. The germline CDR1 and CDR2 sequences are SGHTA and FQGNSA. V shed 4 bases and J 4 bases; nucleotides not matched to a gene: 0. Here the CDR3 DNA reads TGTGCCAGCAGCTGGACAGGGGGAAACACCATATATTTT. Its protein is CASSWTGGNTIYF.

This chain uses TRBV2 with TRBJ1-5; 8 bases align to TRBD1. Per the germline V gene, CDR1 is SNHLY and CDR2 is FYNNEI. The CDR3 sequence is 13 residues long. Germline trimming cut 4 bases from V and 5 bases from J; bases unmatched to any gene: 1. This CDR3 is CASSATGDQPQHF. CDR3 sequence (DNA): TGTGCCAGCAGTGCGACAGGGGATCAGCCCCAGCATTTT.

The J gene is TRBJ2-5, the V gene TRBV6-1; 9 bases agree with TRBD1. The CDR3 loop spans 14 amino acids. Losses at the gene ends were 6 bases for V and 5 bases for J; bases not matched to a gene: 7. Germline V lookup: CDR1 MNHNS, CDR2 SASEGT. The DNA for the CDR3 is TGTGCCAGCAGCGTCATGACAGGGGGGGAGACCCAGTACTTC. Amino acid sequence: CASSVMTGGETQYF.

This clone has a single count. The J gene is TRBJ2-5, the V gene TRBV30; 7 nucleotides agree with TRBD1. Looked up from germline, CDR1 is GTSNPN and CDR2 is SVGIG (reference sequence). The V gene end was trimmed by 4 bases and the J gene end by 2 bases; junction bases not matched to a gene: 7. This CDR3 has 14 amino acids. For the CDR3, the DNA is TGTGCCTGGACCCCCCCGGGACAGCAAGAGACCCAGTACTTC. This encodes CAWTPPGQQETQYF.

This chain links TRBV18 with TRBJ2-3, with D tentatively TRBD1 (6 bases). CDR1 and CDR2 (germline): KGHSH, LQKENI. The CDR3 length is 12 residues. The germline V and J ends were trimmed by 3 bases and 9 bases, with 10 bases remaining between them. The CDR3 coding sequence is TGTGCCAGCTCACCTGATCAGGGGACGCAGTATTTT. Translating gives CASSPDQGTQYF.